These 20 T cell receptor beta chains were all obtained from the same sample, sequenced in a study of blood T cell repertoires in COVID-19. Some clones are missing from TCRdb's copy, which holds only in-frame ones; the method was immunoSEQ multiplex PCR. The table records over 95,000 clones, roughly 80% of them present only once. The sequencing input was peripheral blood. Receptors originate from a human donor in a cohort sampled during active COVID-19.

The chain links TRBV20-1 to TRBJ1-1, with a possible D match to TRBD1 (5 bases). Trimming pared 3 bases from V and 3 bases from J, leaving 8 bases between. Germline lookup yields CDR1 DFQATT and CDR2 SNEGSKA (reference sequence). The CDR3 covers 12 residues. The CDR3 sequence: CSASVQDTEAFF. The CDR3 nucleotides read TGCAGTGCTAGTGTACAGGACACTGAAGCTTTCTTT.

CDR3: CASTPAGGYNNEQFF. The CDR3 coding sequence is TGTGCCAGCACCCCAGCGGGGGGGTATAACAATGAGCAGTTCTTC. The chain has TRBV6-5 and TRBJ2-1, with 10 bases that match TRBD2. CDR1 and CDR2 from the germline V gene are MNHEY and SVGAGI. J gave up 5 bases and V 7 bases, and 8 bases lay outside the gene matches. CDR3 length: 15 amino acids.

The V gene is TRBV11-2, the J gene TRBJ1-4; possible D gene TRBD1, 6 bases. The CDR3 covers 14 residues. CDR1 is SGHAT and CDR2 is FQNNGV in the germline V gene. The V end was cut by 2 bases, the J end by 7 bases, with 11 bases between. CDR3 nucleotide sequence: TGTGCCAGCAGCTTACTGGGGGCGGGTGAAAAACTGTTTTTT. Protein product: CASSLLGAGEKLFF.

The genes are TRBV11-3 and TRBJ2-7; TRBD2 matches at 8 bases. This CDR3 has 17 residues. Trimming took 1 base from V and 4 from J; bases not matched to a gene: 12. Germline lookup yields CDR1 SGHNT and CDR2 YENEEA. CDR3 nucleotide sequence: TGTGCCAGCAGCTTAGCCCCCCTTAGCGGGGCGGTTTACGAGCAGTACTTC. This encodes CASSLAPLSGAVYEQYF.

The chain recombines TRBV5-6 with TRBJ1-4; D ambiguous. Germline V gives CDR1 SGHDT, CDR2 YYEEEE. The CDR3 spans 13 residues. V gave up 2 bases and J gave up 13 bases, with 15 bases separating them. The chain's CDR3 is CASSFIDTEGLFF. CDR3 DNA: TGTGCCAGCAGCTTCATCGACACCGAGGGACTGTTTTTT.

V gene TRBV11-2 combines with J gene TRBJ2-2, with 12 bases matching TRBD2. J lost 4 bases, V lost 5 bases, and 5 bases had no gene match. This CDR3 is built from 16 residues. Germline CDR1 is SGHAT and CDR2 is FQNNGV. CDR3 DNA sequence: TGTGCCAGCAGCCCTAGCGGGAGGGCGGGCACCGGGGAGCTGTTTTTT. This sequence encodes CASSPSGRAGTGELFF.

The J gene is TRBJ2-1, the V gene TRBV15; the match to TRBD1 covers 7 bases. The CDR3 is 15 residues long. Germline V lookup: CDR1 LNHNV, CDR2 YYDKDF (reference sequence). V shed 4 bases, J shed 5 bases, and the junction held 8 bases outside the gene matches. CDR3 nucleotides: TGTGCCACCAGCACGAACAGGGGTGGACACAATGAGCAGTTCTTC. As protein: CATSTNRGGHNEQFF.

This chain links TRBV6-5 with TRBJ1-2; 7 nucleotides match TRBD1. The CDR3 runs to 13 residues. V was pared by 3 bases and J by 6 bases, with 4 bases of the junction left unmatched. Germline CDR1 is MNHEY and CDR2 is SVGAGI. The CDR3 reads CASSYRQGDGYTF. As DNA, the CDR3 is TGTGCCAGCAGTTATAGACAGGGCGATGGCTACACCTTC.

The chain couples TRBV19 to TRBJ2-2, with 12 positions matching TRBD2. V shed 7 bases and J 3 bases; nucleotides not matched to a gene: 18. This CDR3 is built from 20 residues. In germline, CDR1 is LNHDA, CDR2 SQIVND (reference sequence). CDR3 loop: CASTQSHETSGSMYTGELFF. The CDR3 coding sequence is TGTGCCAGTACCCAAAGTCACGAGACTAGCGGGAGTATGTACACCGGGGAGCTGTTTTTT.

This sequence joins TRBV7-3 and TRBJ1-2, with D perhaps matching TRBD1 (5 bases). This CDR3 comprises 14 residues. Trimming removed 5 bases at V and 0 bases at J, with 10 bases between. The germline gives CDR1 SGHTA, CDR2 FQGTGA. The CDR3, as DNA: TGTGCCAGCAGCCCGGGGGGTGCTAACTATGGCTACACCTTC. This sequence encodes CASSPGGANYGYTF.

This clone was observed a handful of times. This rearrangement joins TRBV5-1 to TRBJ2-5; 9 nucleotides agree with TRBD1. CDR1 is SGHRS, CDR2 YFSETQ, per germline. Losses at the gene ends were 0 bases for V and 5 bases for J; bases not matched to a gene: 5. The CDR3 loop spans 15 amino acids. The CDR3 loop reads CASSLGTGGRETQYF. The CDR3 bases are TGCGCCAGCAGCTTGGGAACAGGGGGCAGGGAGACCCAGTACTTC.

The gene calls are TRBV7-8 and TRBJ1-1; no definite D call. Per the germline V gene, CDR1 is SGHVS and CDR2 is FQNEAQ. V lost 3 bases and J 6 bases, leaving 11 bases between the germline ends. The CDR3 is 13 residues long. The CDR3 loop is CASSLGGFAEAFF. The CDR3 DNA reads as TGTGCCAGCAGCTTGGGAGGGTTCGCTGAAGCTTTCTTT.

V usage is TRBV13 and J usage is TRBJ2-1, with 8 bases identical to TRBD2. The CDR3 consists of 15 residues. The V gene's germline CDR1 is PRHDT and CDR2 FYEKMQ (reference sequence). V shed 2 bases and J 8 bases; nucleotides not matched to a gene: 8. This CDR3 is CASSLYGGGNDEQFF. The CDR3, as DNA: TGTGCCAGCAGCTTATACGGCGGGGGGAACGATGAGCAGTTCTTC.

V gene TRBV15 combines with J gene TRBJ1-1; D ambiguous. CDR1 is LNHNV and CDR2 is YYDKDF in the germline V gene (reference sequence). Trimming cost V 0 bases and J 4 bases, with 18 bases left between them. The CDR3 is 17 residues long. The CDR3 nucleotides are TGTGCCACCAGCAGAGAAATGTTCGGGGAATTGGGCACTGAAGCTTTCTTT. Translation gives CATSREMFGELGTEAFF.

The chain recombines TRBV7-9 with TRBJ1-6; no reliable D call. This CDR3 contains 17 residues. The V end was cut by 8 bases, the J end by 7 bases, with 24 bases between. Germline-derived CDR1 and CDR2 are SEHNR and FQNEAQ (reference sequence). Here the CDR3 DNA reads TGTGCCAGCTCCCGGGCAGACACTGGGAGGGCAAATTCACCCCTCCACTTT. It specifies CASSRADTGRANSPLHF.

Worth noting for this clone: One end of the junction is discordant with germline, which a read error may explain. This chain joins TRBV3-1 (or the pseudogene TRBV3-2) and TRBJ1-5; unclear D gene. The germline V gene has CDR1 LGHDT and CDR2 YNNKEL (reference sequence). This CDR3 is 13 amino acids long. This CDR3 reads CASRQDFYQPQHF. CDR3 in DNA: TGTGCCAGCAGACAAGACTTTTATCAGCCCCAGCATTTT.

This chain uses TRBV7-9 with TRBJ1-2, with TRBD1 matching over 8 bases. Germline V gives CDR1 SEHNR, CDR2 FQNEAQ (reference sequence). V lost 5 bases to trimming and J lost 4 bases; unmatched junction nucleotides: 12. This CDR3 spans 16 amino acids. The CDR3 DNA reads TGTGCCAGCAGCAATGACAGGACAGGGCGAAGCTATGGCTACACCTTC. This encodes CASSNDRTGRSYGYTF.

The CDR3 nucleotides are TGTGCCAGCAGTGAATTGAGGGCTGGGGCTAGCGGTAATACGCAGTATTTT. Translation: CASSELRAGASGNTQYF. This chain joins TRBV6-1 and TRBJ2-3, with 7 bases aligning to TRBD2. Unmatched junction bases numbered 15, after V lost 2 bases and J lost 7 bases. In germline, CDR1 is MNHNS, CDR2 SASEGT. CDR3 length: 17 amino acids.

The chain employs TRBV30 and TRBJ1-1, with D maybe TRBD1 (5 bases). In germline, CDR1 is GTSNPN, CDR2 SVGIG (reference sequence). This CDR3 has 13 residues. V shed 2 bases and J shed 5 bases, with 12 bases lying between them. The CDR3 loop is CAWSRGGRTEAFF. The CDR3 DNA is TGTGCCTGGAGTCGGGGGGGAAGAACTGAAGCTTTCTTT.

The chain uses TRBV6-6 and TRBJ2-7, with 9 nucleotides matching TRBD1. Germline CDR1 and CDR2: MNHNY and SVGAGI (reference sequence). CDR3 length: 14 residues. The trim removed 0 bases at V and 3 bases at J, leaving 0 bases unmatched. CDR3 region: CASSYSGQGYEQYF. Here the CDR3 DNA reads TGTGCCAGCAGTTACTCGGGACAGGGCTACGAGCAGTACTTC.